This TCR beta chain came from a study of shared clonotypes between healthy human individuals. Study details: Ranging from 18 to 49 in age, donors were a couple of women and three men. General study results and limits: The study generally estimated greater richness for naive than memory subsets.

A word on this clone: Its specificity is unknown.

The authors ran the assay at deep level. TCRdb's table, derived via immunoSEQ multiplex PCR, lists solely in-frame clones and lacks some. The table lists 2.3 million or so clones, more than 80% of them singletons. This TCR came from a man aged 18 to 29 in good health. Some clones in this sample may be carry-over from other donors' samples. The sample was naive CD4+ T cells from PBMCs. Documented subset: CD45RA+ positively selected.

The CDR3, as DNA: TGTGCCAGTAGTAAGGGGCCGGGACAGGGGAGATATAGCAATCAGCCCCAGCATTTT. Amino acids: CASSKGPGQGRYSNQPQHF. The chain uses TRBV19 and TRBJ1-5; 10 bases are shared with TRBD1. This CDR3 contains 19 residues. Germline V lookup: CDR1 LNHDA, CDR2 SQIVND (reference sequence). V lost 4 bases to trimming and J lost 0 bases; unmatched junction nucleotides: 12.